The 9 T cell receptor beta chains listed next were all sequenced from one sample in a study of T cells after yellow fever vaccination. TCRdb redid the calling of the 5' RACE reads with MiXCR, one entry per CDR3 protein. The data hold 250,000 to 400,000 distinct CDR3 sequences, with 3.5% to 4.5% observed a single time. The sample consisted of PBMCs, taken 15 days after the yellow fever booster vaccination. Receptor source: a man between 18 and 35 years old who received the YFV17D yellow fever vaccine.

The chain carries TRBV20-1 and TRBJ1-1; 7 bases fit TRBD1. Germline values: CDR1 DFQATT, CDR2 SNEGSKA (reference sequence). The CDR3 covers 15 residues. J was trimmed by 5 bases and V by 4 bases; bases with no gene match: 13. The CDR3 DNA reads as TGCAGTGCTAAGGGGCCGGGACAGAGGAGGACTGAAGCTTTCTTT. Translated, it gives CSAKGPGQRRTEAFF.

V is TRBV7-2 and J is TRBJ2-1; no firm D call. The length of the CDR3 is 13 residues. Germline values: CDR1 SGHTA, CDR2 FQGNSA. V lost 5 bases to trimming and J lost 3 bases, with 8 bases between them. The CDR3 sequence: CASSPVLYNEQFF. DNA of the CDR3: TGTGCCAGCAGCCCAGTCCTCTACAATGAGCAGTTCTTC.

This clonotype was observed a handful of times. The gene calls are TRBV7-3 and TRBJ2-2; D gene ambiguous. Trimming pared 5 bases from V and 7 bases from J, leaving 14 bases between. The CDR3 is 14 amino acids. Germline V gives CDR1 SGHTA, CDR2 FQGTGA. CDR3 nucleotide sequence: TGTGCCAGCAGCCCCCCCAAGGTTGGCGGGGAGCTGTTTTTT. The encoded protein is CASSPPKVGGELFF.

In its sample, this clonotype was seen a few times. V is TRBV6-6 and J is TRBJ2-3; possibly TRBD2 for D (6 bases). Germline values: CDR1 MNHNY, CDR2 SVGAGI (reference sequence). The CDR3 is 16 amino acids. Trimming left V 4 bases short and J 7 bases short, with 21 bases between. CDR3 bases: TGTGCCAGCAGTTCCCCGAGCAGGCAGGGAGGTTATACGCAGTATTTT. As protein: CASSSPSRQGGYTQYF.

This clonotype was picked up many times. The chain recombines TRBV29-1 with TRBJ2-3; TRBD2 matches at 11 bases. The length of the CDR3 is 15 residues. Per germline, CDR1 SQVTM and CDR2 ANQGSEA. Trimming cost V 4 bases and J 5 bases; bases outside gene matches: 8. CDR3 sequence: CSVVVSGGALDTQYF. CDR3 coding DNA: TGCAGCGTTGTTGTTAGCGGGGGGGCATTAGATACGCAGTATTTT.

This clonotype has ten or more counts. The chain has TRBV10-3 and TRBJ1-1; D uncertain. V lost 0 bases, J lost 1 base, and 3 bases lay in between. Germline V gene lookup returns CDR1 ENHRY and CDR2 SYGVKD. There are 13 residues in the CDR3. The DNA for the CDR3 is TGTGCCATCAGTGAGTCGAAGAACACTGAAGCTTTCTTT. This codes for CAISESKNTEAFF.

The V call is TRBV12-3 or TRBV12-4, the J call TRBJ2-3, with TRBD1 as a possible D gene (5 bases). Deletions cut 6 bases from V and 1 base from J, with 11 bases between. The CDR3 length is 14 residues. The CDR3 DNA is TGTGCCAGCAGAGAAGAGACAGGCACAGATACGCAGTATTTT. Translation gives CASREETGTDTQYF.

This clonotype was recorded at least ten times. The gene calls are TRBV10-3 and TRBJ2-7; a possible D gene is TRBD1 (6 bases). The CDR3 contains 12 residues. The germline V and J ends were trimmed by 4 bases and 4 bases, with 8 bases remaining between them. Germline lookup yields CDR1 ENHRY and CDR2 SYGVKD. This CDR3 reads CAISGTAYEQYV. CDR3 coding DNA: TGTGCCATCAGTGGGACAGCTTACGAGCAGTACGTC.

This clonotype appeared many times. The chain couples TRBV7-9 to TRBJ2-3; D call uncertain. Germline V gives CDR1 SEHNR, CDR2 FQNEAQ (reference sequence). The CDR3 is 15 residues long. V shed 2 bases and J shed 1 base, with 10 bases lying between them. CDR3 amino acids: CASSLYVSGTDTQYF. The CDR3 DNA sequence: TGTGCCAGCAGCTTATATGTCTCCGGCACAGATACGCAGTATTTT.